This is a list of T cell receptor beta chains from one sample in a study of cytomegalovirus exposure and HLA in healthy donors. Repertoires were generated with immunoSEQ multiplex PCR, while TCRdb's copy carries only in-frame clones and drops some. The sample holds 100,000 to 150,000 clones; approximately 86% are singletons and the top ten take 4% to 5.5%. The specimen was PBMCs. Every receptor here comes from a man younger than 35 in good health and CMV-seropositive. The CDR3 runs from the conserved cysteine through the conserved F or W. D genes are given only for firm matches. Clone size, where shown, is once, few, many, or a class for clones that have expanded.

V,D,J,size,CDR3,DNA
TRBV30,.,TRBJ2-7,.,CAWKARNSYEQYF,TGTGCCTGGAAAGCCAGGAACTCCTACGAGCAGTACTTC
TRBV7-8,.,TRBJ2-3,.,CASSREESDTQYF,TGTGCCAGCAGCCGAGAGGAATCAGATACGCAGTATTTT
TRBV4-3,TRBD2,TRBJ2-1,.,CASSQVAGGPFNEQFF,TGCGCCAGCAGCCAAGTAGCGGGGGGGCCCTTCAATGAGCAGTTCTTC
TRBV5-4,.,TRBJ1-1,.,CASSLLRENTEAFF,TGTGCCAGCAGCTTGTTACGGGAGAACACTGAAGCTTTCTTT
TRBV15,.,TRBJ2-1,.,CATSRARGVFEGDEQFF,TGTGCCACCAGCAGAGCCCGTGGGGTTTTCGAGGGCGATGAGCAGTTCTTC
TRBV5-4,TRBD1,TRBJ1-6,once,CASSSAGGSSYNSPLHF,TGTGCCAGCAGCTCCGCAGGGGGAAGCTCCTATAATTCACCCCTCCACTTT
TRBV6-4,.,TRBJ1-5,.,CASSEPVVFNQPQHF,TGTGCCAGCAGTGAACCGGTGGTTTTCAATCAGCCCCAGCATTTT
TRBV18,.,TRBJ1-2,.,CASSPGHQGGHGYTF,TGTGCCAGCTCACCGGGACACCAGGGAGGGCATGGCTACACCTTC
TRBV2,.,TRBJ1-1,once,CASRKPGFNTEAFF,TGTGCCAGCAGGAAGCCAGGCTTTAACACTGAAGCTTTCTTT
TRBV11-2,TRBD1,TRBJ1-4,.,CASRRGPGGRANEKLFF,TGTGCCAGCAGGAGGGGACCAGGGGGTAGGGCTAATGAAAAACTGTTTTTT
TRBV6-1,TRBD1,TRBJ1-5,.,CASSVRGQAYNQPQHF,TGTGCCAGCAGTGTGAGGGGACAGGCCTACAATCAGCCCCAGCATTTT
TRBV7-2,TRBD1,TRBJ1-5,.,CASSLNRGGNQPQHF,TGTGCCAGCAGCTTAAACAGGGGCGGCAATCAGCCCCAGCATTTT
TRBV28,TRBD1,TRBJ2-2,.,CASSGDRVAGELFF,TGTGCCAGCAGTGGCGACAGGGTTGCCGGGGAGCTGTTTTTT
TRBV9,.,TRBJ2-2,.,CASSVFGGPDGELFF,TGTGCCAGCAGCGTATTCGGGGGGCCGGACGGGGAGCTGTTTTTT
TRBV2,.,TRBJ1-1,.,CASSESGLGGHTEAFF,TGTGCCAGCAGTGAATCGGGTTTAGGGGGACACACTGAAGCTTTCTTT
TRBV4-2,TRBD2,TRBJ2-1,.,CASSQAGGKNNEQFF,TGTGCCAGCAGCCAAGCGGGAGGAAAAAACAATGAGCAGTTCTTC
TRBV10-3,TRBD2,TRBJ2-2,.,CAISESRILAGPTGELFF,TGTGCCATCAGTGAGTCGAGAATCCTAGCGGGGCCAACCGGGGAGCTGTTTTTT
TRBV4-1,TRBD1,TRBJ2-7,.,CASSLQGPEDEQYF,TGCGCCAGCAGCCTACAGGGGCCCGAGGACGAGCAGTACTTC
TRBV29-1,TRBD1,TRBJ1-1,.,CSVIETGGEVSAFF,TGCAGCGTCATAGAGACAGGGGGGGAAGTGTCTGCTTTCTTT
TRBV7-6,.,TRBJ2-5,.,CASSLGLLETQYF,TGTGCCAGCAGCTTAGGACTATTGGAGACCCAGTACTTC
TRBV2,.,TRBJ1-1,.,CASSGERGGMNTEAFF,TGTGCCAGCAGTGGAGAGAGGGGCGGGATGAACACTGAAGCTTTCTTT
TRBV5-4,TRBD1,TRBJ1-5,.,CASSRQGAGQPQHF,TGTGCCAGCAGCCGACAGGGGGCCGGGCAGCCCCAGCATTTT
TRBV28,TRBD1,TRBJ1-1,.,CAAALTHIQGEAFF,TGTGCCGCCGCCCTGACCCACATACAGGGGGAAGCTTTCTTT
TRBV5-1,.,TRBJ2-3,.,CASSPGVTDTQYF,TGTGCCAGCAGCCCGGGTGTCACAGATACGCAGTATTTT
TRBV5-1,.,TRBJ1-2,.,CASSLASAATNYGYTF,TGCGCCAGCAGCTTGGCCTCGGCGGCTACTAACTATGGCTACACCTTC
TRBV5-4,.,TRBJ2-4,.,CASSLVVQRDIQYF,TGTGCCAGCAGCTTGGTCGTCCAACGGGACATTCAGTACTTC
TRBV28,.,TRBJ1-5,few,CASSLLAGDSNQPQHF,TGTGCCAGCAGTTTGTTGGCAGGTGATAGCAATCAGCCCCAGCATTTT
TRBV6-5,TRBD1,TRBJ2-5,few,CASSYLDRGETQYF,TGTGCCAGCAGTTACTTGGACAGGGGCGAGACCCAGTACTTC
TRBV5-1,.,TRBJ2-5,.,CASSRRDGETQYF,TGCGCCAGCAGCCGGCGGGATGGGGAGACCCAGTACTTC
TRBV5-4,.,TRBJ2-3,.,CASSFAGARTDTQYF,TGTGCCAGCAGCTTTGCAGGGGCCCGCACAGATACGCAGTATTTT
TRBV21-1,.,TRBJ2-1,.,CASSRGCPSGGPTSPWSYNEQFF,TGTGCCAGCAGCCGGGGTTGTCCGAGCGGGGGGCCAACTAGTCCCTGGTCCTACAATGAGCAGTTCTTC
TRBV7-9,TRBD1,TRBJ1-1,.,CASSSNRGPTIWAFF,TGTGCCAGCAGCTCTAACAGGGGGCCCACCATCTGGGCTTTCTTT
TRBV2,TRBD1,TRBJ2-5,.,CASSQTGTYQETQYF,TGTGCCAGCAGTCAGACAGGGACGTACCAAGAGACCCAGTACTTC
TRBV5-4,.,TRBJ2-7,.,CASSSDLASYEQYF,TGTGCCAGCAGCTCGGACCTAGCCTCCTACGAGCAGTACTTC
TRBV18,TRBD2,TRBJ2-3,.,CASSLGLAGSTDTQYF,TGTGCCAGCTCACTCGGACTAGCGGGAAGCACAGATACGCAGTATTTT
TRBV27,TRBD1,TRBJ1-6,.,CASRGTGVDSPLHF,TGTGCCAGCCGCGGGACAGGGGTAGATTCACCCCTCCACTTT
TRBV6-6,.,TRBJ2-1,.,CASSYVGEQFF,TGTGCCAGCAGTTACGTCGGTGAGCAGTTCTTC
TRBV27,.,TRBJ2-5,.,CASSLSVEAIPETQYF,TGTGCCAGCAGTCTTTCGGTAGAGGCAATACCAGAGACCCAGTACTTC
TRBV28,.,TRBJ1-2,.,CASRESRGVYGYTF,TGTGCCAGCAGGGAAAGCAGGGGTGTCTATGGCTACACCTTC
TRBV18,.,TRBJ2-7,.,CASSLSRDNIPYF,TGTGCCAGCTCACTTAGCCGGGACAACATCCCGTACTTC
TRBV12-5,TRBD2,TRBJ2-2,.,CASGGLAGLSGELFF,TGTGCTAGTGGAGGACTAGCGGGGCTTTCGGGGGAGCTGTTTTTT
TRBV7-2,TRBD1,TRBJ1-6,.,CASSFLQGASNSPLHF,TGTGCCAGCAGCTTCTTACAGGGGGCAAGTAATTCACCCCTCCACTTT
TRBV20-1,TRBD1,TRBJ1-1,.,CSASTGTEAFF,TGCAGTGCTTCGACAGGGACTGAAGCTTTCTTT
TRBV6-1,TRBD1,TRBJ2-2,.,CASSATGAGTGELFF,TGTGCCAGCAGTGCCACAGGGGCGGGCACCGGGGAGCTGTTTTTT
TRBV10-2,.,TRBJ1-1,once,CASRDRNTEAFF,TGCGCCAGCAGGGACAGAAACACTGAAGCTTTCTTT
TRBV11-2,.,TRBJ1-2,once,CASSPSGSRGYTF,TGTGCCAGCAGCCCGTCCGGGAGTCGGGGCTACACCTTC
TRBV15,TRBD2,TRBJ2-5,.,CATSTASGTQETQYF,TGTGCCACCAGCACAGCCAGCGGGACCCAAGAGACCCAGTACTTC
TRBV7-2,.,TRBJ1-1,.,CASSLGPRGEAFF,TGTGCCAGCAGCTTAGGGCCCCGCGGAGAAGCTTTCTTT
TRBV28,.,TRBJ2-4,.,CASSLPRDNIQYF,TGTGCCAGCAGTTTACCCAGGGATAACATTCAGTACTTC
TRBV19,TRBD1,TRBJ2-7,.,CASSIGQGSYEQYF,TGTGCCAGTAGTATAGGACAGGGCTCCTACGAGCAGTACTTC
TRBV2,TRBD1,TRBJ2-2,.,CASSGQGNTGELFF,TGTGCCAGCAGTGGACAGGGAAACACCGGGGAGCTGTTTTTT
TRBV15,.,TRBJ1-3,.,CATSRVSDSSGNTIYF,TGTGCCACCAGCAGAGTTTCGGACTCTAGTGGAAACACCATATATTTT